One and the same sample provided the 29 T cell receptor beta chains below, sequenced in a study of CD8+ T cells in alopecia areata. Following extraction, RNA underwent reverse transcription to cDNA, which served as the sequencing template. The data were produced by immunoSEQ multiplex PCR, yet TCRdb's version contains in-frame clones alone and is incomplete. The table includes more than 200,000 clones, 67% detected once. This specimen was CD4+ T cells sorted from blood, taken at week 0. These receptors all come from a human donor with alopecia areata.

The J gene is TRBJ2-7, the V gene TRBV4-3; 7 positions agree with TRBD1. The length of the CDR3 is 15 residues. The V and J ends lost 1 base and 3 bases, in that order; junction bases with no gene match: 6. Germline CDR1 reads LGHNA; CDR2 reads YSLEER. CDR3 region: CASSQGTGWGYEQYF. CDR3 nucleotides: TGCGCCAGCAGCCAAGGGACAGGTTGGGGCTACGAGCAGTACTTC.

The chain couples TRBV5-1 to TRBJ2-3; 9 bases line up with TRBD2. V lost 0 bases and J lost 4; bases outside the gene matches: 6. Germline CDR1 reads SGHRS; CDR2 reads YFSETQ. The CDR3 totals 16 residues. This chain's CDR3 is CASSLGSGGFADTQYF. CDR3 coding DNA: TGCGCCAGCAGCTTGGGTAGCGGGGGATTCGCAGATACGCAGTATTTT.

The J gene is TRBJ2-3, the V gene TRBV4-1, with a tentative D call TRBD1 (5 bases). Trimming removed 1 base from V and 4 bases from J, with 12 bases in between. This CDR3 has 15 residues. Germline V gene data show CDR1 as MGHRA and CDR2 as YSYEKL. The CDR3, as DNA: TGCGCCAGCAGCCAAGTCAGGGTAGTTGCAGATACGCAGTATTTT. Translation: CASSQVRVVADTQYF.

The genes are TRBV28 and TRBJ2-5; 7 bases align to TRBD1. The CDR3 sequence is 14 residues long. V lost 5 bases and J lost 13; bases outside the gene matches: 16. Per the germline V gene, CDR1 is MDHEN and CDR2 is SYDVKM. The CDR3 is CASSVRDSWRAPYF. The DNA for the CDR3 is TGTGCCAGCAGTGTAAGGGACAGCTGGCGGGCCCCGTACTTC.

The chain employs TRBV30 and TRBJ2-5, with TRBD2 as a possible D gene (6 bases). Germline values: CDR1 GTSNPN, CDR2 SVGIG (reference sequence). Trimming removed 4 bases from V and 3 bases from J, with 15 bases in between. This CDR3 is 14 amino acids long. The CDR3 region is CAWMANRGKETQYF. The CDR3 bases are TGTGCCTGGATGGCTAATCGGGGGAAAGAGACCCAGTACTTC.

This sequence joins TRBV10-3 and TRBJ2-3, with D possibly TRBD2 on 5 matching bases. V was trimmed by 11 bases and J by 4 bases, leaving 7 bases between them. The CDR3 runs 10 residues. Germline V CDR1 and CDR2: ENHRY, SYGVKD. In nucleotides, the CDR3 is TGTGCCTACGGGGCAGATACGCAGTATTTT. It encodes CAYGADTQYF.

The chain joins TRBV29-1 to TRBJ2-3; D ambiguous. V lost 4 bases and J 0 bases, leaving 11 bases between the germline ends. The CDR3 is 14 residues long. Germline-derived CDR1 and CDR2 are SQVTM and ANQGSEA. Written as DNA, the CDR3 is TGCAGCGTTGCTCACAGCCTAAGCACAGATACGCAGTATTTT. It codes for CSVAHSLSTDTQYF.

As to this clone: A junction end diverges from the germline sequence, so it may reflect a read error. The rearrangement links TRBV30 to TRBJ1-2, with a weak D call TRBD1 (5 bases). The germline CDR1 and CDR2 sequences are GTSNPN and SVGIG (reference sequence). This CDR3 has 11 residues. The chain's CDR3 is CAWSVTERRGF. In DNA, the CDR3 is TGTGCCTGGAGTGTAACCGAACGAAGGGGCTTC.

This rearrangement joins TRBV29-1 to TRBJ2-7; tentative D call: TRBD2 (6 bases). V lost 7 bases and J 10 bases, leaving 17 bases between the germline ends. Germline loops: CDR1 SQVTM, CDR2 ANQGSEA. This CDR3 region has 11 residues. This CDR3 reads CSALEAGKQYF. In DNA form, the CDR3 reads TGCAGCGCTCTTGAGGCGGGGAAACAGTACTTC.

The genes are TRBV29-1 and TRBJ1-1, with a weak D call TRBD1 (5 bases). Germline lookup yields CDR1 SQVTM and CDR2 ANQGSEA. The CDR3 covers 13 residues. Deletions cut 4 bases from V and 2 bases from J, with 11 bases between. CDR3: CSVVSRVNTEAFF. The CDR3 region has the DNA TGCAGCGTTGTAAGCAGGGTTAACACTGAAGCTTTCTTT.

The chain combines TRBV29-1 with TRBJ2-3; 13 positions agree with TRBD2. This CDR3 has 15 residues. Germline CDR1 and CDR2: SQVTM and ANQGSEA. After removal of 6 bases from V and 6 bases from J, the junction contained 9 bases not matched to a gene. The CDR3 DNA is TGCAGCGTGAGAAAGACTAGCGGGGGGCCGGATACGCAGTATTTT. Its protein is CSVRKTSGGPDTQYF.

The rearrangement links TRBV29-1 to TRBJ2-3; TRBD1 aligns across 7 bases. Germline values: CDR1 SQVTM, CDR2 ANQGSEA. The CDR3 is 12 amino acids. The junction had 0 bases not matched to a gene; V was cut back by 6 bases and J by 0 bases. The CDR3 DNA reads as TGCAGCGTGGGACAGAGCACAGATACGCAGTATTTT. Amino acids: CSVGQSTDTQYF.

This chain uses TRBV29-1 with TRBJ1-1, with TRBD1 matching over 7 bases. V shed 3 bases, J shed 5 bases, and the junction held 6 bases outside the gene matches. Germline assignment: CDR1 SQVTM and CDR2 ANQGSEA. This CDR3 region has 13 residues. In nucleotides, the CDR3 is TGCAGCGTTGACTTAACAGGGGAGACTGAAGCTTTCTTT. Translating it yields CSVDLTGETEAFF.

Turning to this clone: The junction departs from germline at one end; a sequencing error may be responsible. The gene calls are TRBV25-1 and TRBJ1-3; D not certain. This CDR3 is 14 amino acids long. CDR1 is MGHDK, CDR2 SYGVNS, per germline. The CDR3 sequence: CASGERHSGNTIYF. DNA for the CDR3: TGTGCCAGCGGTGAGAGGCACTCTGGAAACACCATATATTTT.

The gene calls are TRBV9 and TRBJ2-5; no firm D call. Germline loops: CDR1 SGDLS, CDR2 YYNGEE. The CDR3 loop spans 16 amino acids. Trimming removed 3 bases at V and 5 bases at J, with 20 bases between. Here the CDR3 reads CASSARPDRFRETQYF. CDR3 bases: TGTGCCAGCAGCGCCCGCCCGGATAGGTTCAGGGAGACCCAGTACTTC.

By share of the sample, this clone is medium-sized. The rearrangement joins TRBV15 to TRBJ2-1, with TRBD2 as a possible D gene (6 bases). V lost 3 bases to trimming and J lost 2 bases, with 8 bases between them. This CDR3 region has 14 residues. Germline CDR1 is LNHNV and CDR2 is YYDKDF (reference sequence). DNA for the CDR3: TGTGCCACCAGCAGGGGGGAGGCCTACAATGAGCAGTTCTTC. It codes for CATSRGEAYNEQFF.

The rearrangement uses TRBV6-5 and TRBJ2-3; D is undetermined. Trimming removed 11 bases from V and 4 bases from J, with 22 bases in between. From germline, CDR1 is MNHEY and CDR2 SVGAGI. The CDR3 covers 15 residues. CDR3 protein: CASSPRPSYADTQYF. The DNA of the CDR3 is TGTGCCTCGTCACCGAGGCCCTCGTACGCAGATACGCAGTATTTT.

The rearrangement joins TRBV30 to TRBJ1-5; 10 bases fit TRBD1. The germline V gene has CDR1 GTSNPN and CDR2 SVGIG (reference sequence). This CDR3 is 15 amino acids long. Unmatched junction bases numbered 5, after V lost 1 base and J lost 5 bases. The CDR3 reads CAWSDGQGVDQPQHF. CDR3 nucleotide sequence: TGTGCCTGGAGTGACGGACAGGGGGTAGATCAGCCCCAGCATTTT.

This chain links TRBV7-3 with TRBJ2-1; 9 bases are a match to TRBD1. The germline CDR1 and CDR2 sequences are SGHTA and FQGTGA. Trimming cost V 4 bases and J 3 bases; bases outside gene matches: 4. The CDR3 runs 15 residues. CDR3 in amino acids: CASSSRDRVYNEQFF. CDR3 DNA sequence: TGTGCCAGCAGCTCCCGGGACAGGGTCTACAATGAGCAGTTCTTC.

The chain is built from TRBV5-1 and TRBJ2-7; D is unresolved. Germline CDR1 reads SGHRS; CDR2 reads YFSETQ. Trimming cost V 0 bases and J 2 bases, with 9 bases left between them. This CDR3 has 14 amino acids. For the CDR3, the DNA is TGCGCCAGCAGCTTGGCCGATCCCCCCTACGAGCAGTACTTC. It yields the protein CASSLADPPYEQYF.

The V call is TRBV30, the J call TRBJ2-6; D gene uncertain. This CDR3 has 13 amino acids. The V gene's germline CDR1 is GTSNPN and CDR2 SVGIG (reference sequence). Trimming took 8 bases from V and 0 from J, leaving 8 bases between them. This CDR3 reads CAAKGSGANVLTF. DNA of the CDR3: TGTGCCGCGAAGGGCTCTGGGGCCAACGTCCTGACTTTC. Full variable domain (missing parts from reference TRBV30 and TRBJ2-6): SQTIHQWPATLVQPVGSPLSLECTVEGTSNPNLYWYRQAAGRGLQLLFYSVGIGQISSEVPQNLSASRPQDRQFILSSKKLLLSDSGFYLCAAKGSGANVLTFGAGSRLTVL.

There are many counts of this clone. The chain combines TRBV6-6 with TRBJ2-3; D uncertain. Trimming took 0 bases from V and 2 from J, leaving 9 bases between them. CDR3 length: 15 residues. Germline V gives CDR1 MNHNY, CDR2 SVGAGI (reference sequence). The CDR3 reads CASSYSGGPTDTQYF. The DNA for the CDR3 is TGTGCCAGCAGTTACTCGGGCGGACCCACAGATACGCAGTATTTT.

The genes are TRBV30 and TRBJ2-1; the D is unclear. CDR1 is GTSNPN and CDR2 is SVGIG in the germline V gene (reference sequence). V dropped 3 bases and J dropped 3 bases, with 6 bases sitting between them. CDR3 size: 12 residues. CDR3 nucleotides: TGTGCCTGGAGAGACAACTACAATGAGCAGTTCTTC. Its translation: CAWRDNYNEQFF.

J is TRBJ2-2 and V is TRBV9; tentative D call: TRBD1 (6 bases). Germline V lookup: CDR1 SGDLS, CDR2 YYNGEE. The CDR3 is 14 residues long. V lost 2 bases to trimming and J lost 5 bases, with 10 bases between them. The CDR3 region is CASSVWGRTGELFF. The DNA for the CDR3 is TGTGCCAGCAGCGTCTGGGGGCGTACCGGGGAGCTGTTTTTT.

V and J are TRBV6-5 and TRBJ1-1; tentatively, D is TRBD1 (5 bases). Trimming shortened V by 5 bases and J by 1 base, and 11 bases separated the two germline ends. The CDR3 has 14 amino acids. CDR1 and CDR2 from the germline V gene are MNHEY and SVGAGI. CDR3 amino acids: CASSNRGENTEAFF. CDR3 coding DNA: TGTGCCAGCAGTAACCGAGGGGAGAACACTGAAGCTTTCTTT.

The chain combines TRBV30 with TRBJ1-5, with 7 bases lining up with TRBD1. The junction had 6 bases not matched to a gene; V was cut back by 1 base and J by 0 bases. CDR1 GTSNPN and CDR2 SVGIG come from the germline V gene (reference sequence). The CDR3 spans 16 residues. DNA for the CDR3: TGTGCCTGGAGTGCCAAAGGGGGCTTTAGCAATCAGCCCCAGCATTTT. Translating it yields CAWSAKGGFSNQPQHF.

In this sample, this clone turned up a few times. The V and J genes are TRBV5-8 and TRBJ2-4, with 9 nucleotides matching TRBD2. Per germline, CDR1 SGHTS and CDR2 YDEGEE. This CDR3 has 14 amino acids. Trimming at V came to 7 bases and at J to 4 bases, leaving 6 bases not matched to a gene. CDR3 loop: CASRLAGAKNIQYF. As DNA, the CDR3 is TGTGCCAGCCGGTTAGCGGGGGCTAAAAACATTCAGTACTTC.

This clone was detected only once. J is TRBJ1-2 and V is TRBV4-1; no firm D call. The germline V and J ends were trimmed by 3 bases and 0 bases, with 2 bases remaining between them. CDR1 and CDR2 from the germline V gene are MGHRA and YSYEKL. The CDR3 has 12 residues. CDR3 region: CASSQANYGYTF. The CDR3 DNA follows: TGCGCCAGCAGCCAGGCTAACTATGGCTACACCTTC.

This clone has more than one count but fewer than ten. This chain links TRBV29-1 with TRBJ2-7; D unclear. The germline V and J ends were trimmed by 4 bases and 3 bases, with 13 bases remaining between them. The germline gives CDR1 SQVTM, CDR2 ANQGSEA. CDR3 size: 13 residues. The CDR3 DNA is TGCAGCGTTGTCTCCAGGTCAGACTACGAGCAGTACTTC. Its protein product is CSVVSRSDYEQYF.